The 22 T cell receptor beta chains below come from one sample, sequenced in a study of regulatory T cells in long-lasting Graves disease (dated by TCRdb to the early 2020s). The library was obtained by multiplex PCR. The data were produced on an Illumina HiSeq 4000. TCR beta libraries were built with iRepertoire HTBI primers and Arm-PCR amplification of CDR3 regions. The raw public reads went through TCRdb reprocessing: fastp at Q25, MiXCR clone calling, in-frame beta chains kept. When rows share a CDR3 protein, they turn into one entry using the most common DNA and genes. This sample is represented by under 400,000 distinct CDR3 sequences; over 15% of them were singletons. The ten top clones hold just under 30% of the sample. Interpreted using the paper, the time point label stands for: newly diagnosed GD, antithyroid drugs for less than 3 months. For both TCR sequencing and RNA sequencing, RNA was extracted from PBMCs using TRIzol.

This sample was also put to use in a study of T cells in Graves' hyperthyroidism and ophthalmopathy.

This specimen was peripheral blood mononuclear cells (PBMCs), taken at new diagnosis, from a patient treated with antithyroid drugs. All receptors derive from a man between 40 and 49 years old with Graves disease. Donor details come from another sample of the same person, matched by shared clones.

The chain has TRBV24-1 and TRBJ1-5; 9 nucleotides agree with TRBD1. The CDR3 loop spans 15 amino acids. Germline CDR1 reads KGHDR; CDR2 reads SFDVKD. The junction had 5 bases not matched to a gene; V was cut back by 3 bases and J by 6 bases. CDR3 loop: CATSDPGQGAQPQHF. CDR3 coding DNA: TGTGCCACCAGTGATCCGGGACAGGGAGCTCAGCCCCAGCATTTT.

This clonotype was counted many times. The chain combines TRBV2 with TRBJ2-7; D remains unclear. V gave up 6 bases and J gave up 6 bases, with 12 bases separating them. CDR3 length: 12 residues. Germline V CDR1 and CDR2: SNHLY, FYNNEI. The CDR3 loop reads CASRRQDGEQYF. The CDR3 bases are TGTGCCAGCAGGCGGCAAGATGGCGAGCAGTACTTC.

This clonotype was seen ten or more times. CDR3 sequence (DNA): TGTGCCAGCAGCTTAGTTAGGTGGTCCAGGGAAGGGTATAGCAATCAGCCCCAGCATTTT. This codes for CASSLVRWSREGYSNQPQHF. The genes are TRBV7-8 and TRBJ1-5; D is possibly TRBD1 (5 bases). Germline V gives CDR1 SGHVS, CDR2 FQNEAQ. V lost 1 base and J lost 0, with 22 bases in between. This CDR3 contains 20 residues.

This clonotype was counted many times. V and J are TRBV4-1 and TRBJ1-1, with D uncertain. V was clipped by 0 bases and J by 11 bases, with 16 bases between them. The length of the CDR3 is 14 residues. Looked up from germline, CDR1 is MGHRA and CDR2 is YSYEKL. The CDR3 DNA reads TGCGCCAGCAGCCAAGATTTGGTAAGGGTGGGGGCTTTCTTT. Protein sequence: CASSQDLVRVGAFF.

The gene calls are TRBV6-2 or TRBV6-3 and TRBJ2-7; TRBD1 aligns across 7 bases. The CDR3 length is 19 residues. V gave up 4 bases and J gave up 7 bases; unmatched junction bases: 25. Germline CDR1 MNHEY, CDR2 SVGEGT. The CDR3 DNA reads as TGTGCCAGCAGTTTCCTTTGGATCAGGGGGATTAGCTCCTACAATGAGCAGTACTTC. Translated, it gives CASSFLWIRGISSYNEQYF.

This clonotype has ten or more counts. The rearrangement joins TRBV20-1 to TRBJ2-5; 7 bases line up with TRBD1. V trimming: 2 bases; J trimming: 3 bases; junction bases outside the gene matches: 6. The CDR3 consists of 14 residues. From germline, CDR1 is DFQATT and CDR2 SNEGSKA (reference sequence). The chain's CDR3 is CSARFDRVEETQYF. CDR3 in DNA: TGCAGTGCTAGATTTGACAGGGTAGAAGAGACCCAGTACTTC.

The sample holds a few counts of this clonotype. V usage is TRBV2 and J usage is TRBJ1-3, with 9 bases matching TRBD1. The trim removed 6 bases at V and 3 bases at J, leaving 3 bases unmatched. CDR3 size: 14 residues. The germline gives CDR1 SNHLY, CDR2 FYNNEI. The CDR3 sequence is CASSGTGIGNTIYF. The DNA for the CDR3 is TGTGCCAGCAGCGGGACAGGGATTGGAAACACCATATATTTT.

This rearrangement joins TRBV11-2 to TRBJ2-7; D may be TRBD1 or TRBD2 (5 bases each). The V end lost 3 bases, the J end lost 0 bases, and 12 bases lay between the germline ends. The CDR3 loop spans 15 amino acids. Germline assignment: CDR1 SGHAT and CDR2 FQNNGV. Here the CDR3 reads CASSFGGVYSYEQYF. CDR3 DNA: TGTGCCAGCAGCTTTGGGGGAGTCTACTCCTACGAGCAGTACTTC.

This clonotype appeared a few times. The V gene is TRBV5-4, the J gene TRBJ2-7; D is undetermined. Germline V gene lookup returns CDR1 SGHNT and CDR2 YYREEE (reference sequence). V shed 3 bases and J shed 4 bases, with 20 bases lying between them. This CDR3 region has 16 residues. The CDR3 DNA follows: TGTGCCAGCAGCTCAGCCCCGACCGGCCTAGGATACGAGCAGTACTTC. This gives the protein CASSSAPTGLGYEQYF.

CDR3 sequence (DNA): TGCAGCGTTGGACAGTCGGGAGAGACCCAGTACTTC. Translation gives CSVGQSGETQYF. This sequence joins TRBV29-1 and TRBJ2-5, with D perhaps TRBD1 (5 bases). The V end lost 4 bases, the J end lost 4 bases, and 10 bases lay between the germline ends. The CDR3 extends over 12 amino acids. Looked up from germline, CDR1 is SQVTM and CDR2 is ANQGSEA.

This clonotype was detected only a few times. This chain joins TRBV29-1 and TRBJ1-1; D is possibly TRBD1 (6 bases). Germline CDR1 and CDR2: SQVTM and ANQGSEA. This CDR3 has 15 amino acids. Trimming took off 4 bases at V and 4 bases at J, with 19 bases between the two ends. CDR3: CSVGPQPGTFTEAFF. CDR3 sequence (DNA): TGCAGCGTTGGACCTCAGCCAGGGACATTCACTGAAGCTTTCTTT.

This clonotype was detected a few times. The chain has TRBV5-1 and TRBJ2-2; TRBD1 matches at 12 bases. Germline V gives CDR1 SGHRS, CDR2 YFSETQ. This CDR3 contains 15 residues. V gave up 5 bases and J gave up 4 bases; unmatched junction bases: 3. In nucleotides, the CDR3 is TGCGCCAGCAGGGGGACAGGGGGCATCACCGGGGAGCTGTTTTTT. The encoded protein is CASRGTGGITGELFF.

This clonotype has ten or more counts. V is TRBV4-2 and J is TRBJ1-1; D not resolved. This CDR3 has 14 amino acids. Per the germline V gene, CDR1 is LGHNA and CDR2 is YNFKEQ. V gave up 0 bases and J gave up 8 bases, with 13 bases separating them. This CDR3 is CASSQELTVTEAFF. CDR3 bases: TGTGCCAGCAGCCAAGAGTTAACAGTCACCGAAGCTTTCTTT.

This clonotype showed up just a few times. This likely came from a read error, as a far larger clone is one base away. The rearrangement uses TRBV11-2 and TRBJ2-1, with 9 bases fitting TRBD1. The CDR3 spans 15 residues. Trimming removed 6 bases from V and 10 bases from J; junction bases left unmatched: 13. Per the germline V gene, CDR1 is SGHAT and CDR2 is FQNNGV. CDR3 amino acids: CASSWGTGIVYEQFF. CDR3 bases: TGTGCCAGCAGTTGGGGGACAGGGATAGTCTACGAGCAGTTCTTC.

The V gene is TRBV20-1, the J gene TRBJ2-1, with 12 bases identical to TRBD1. The junction had 19 bases not matched to a gene; V was cut back by 3 bases and J by 7 bases. Germline assignment: CDR1 DFQATT and CDR2 SNEGSKA (reference sequence). This CDR3 region has 19 residues. CDR3 sequence reads: CSASLVPGQGAGGWNEQFF. The CDR3 coding sequence is TGCAGTGCTAGTTTGGTACCGGGACAGGGGGCCGGGGGGTGGAATGAGCAGTTCTTC.

This clonotype was picked up many times. The chain links TRBV27 to TRBJ2-2; D tentatively reads TRBD1 or TRBD2 (5 bases each). Germline assignment: CDR1 MNHEY and CDR2 SMNVEV (reference sequence). Trimming pared 3 bases from V and 4 bases from J, leaving 12 bases between. The CDR3 length is 15 residues. The CDR3 loop reads CASSFGAPGTGELFF. The CDR3 DNA follows: TGTGCCAGCAGTTTCGGGGCGCCGGGCACCGGGGAGCTGTTTTTT.

Worth noting for this clonotype: This may arise from a read error, as a much more abundant clone is one base away. The chain carries TRBV11-3 and TRBJ2-3; 15 nucleotides align to TRBD2. The CDR3 is 16 residues long. V dropped 7 bases and J dropped 1; count of bases not matched to a gene: 3. The germline gives CDR1 SGHNT, CDR2 YENEEA. The CDR3 region is CASNWTSGGGTDTQYF. CDR3 coding DNA: TGTGCCAGCAACTGGACTAGCGGGGGGGGCACAGATACGCAGTATTTT. Full variable domain (missing parts from reference TRBV11-3 and TRBJ2-3): EAGVVQSPRYKIIEKKQPVAFWCNPISGHNTLYWYLQNLGQGPELLIRYENEEAVDDSQLPKDRFSAERLKGVDSTLKIQPAELGDSAVYLCASNWTSGGGTDTQYFGPGTRLTVL.

This clonotype came up many times. V gene TRBV5-1 combines with J gene TRBJ2-1; no definite D call. Looked up from germline, CDR1 is SGHRS and CDR2 is YFSETQ. V lost 0 bases and J lost 4, with 14 bases in between. This CDR3 has 16 residues. The CDR3 coding sequence is TGCGCCAGCAGCTTGGTATCCCATAACCTATACAATGAGCAGTTCTTC. Protein product: CASSLVSHNLYNEQFF. The full variable domain, completed using reference TRBV5-1 and TRBJ2-1, is KAGVTQTPRYLIKTRGQQVTLSCSPISGHRSVSWYQQTPGQGLQFLFEYFSETQRNKGNFPGRFSGRQFSNSRSEMNVSTLELGDSALYLCASSLVSHNLYNEQFFGPGTRLTVL.

This clonotype was seen more than once but under ten times. The rearrangement links TRBV9 to TRBJ1-5, with D possibly TRBD1 on 5 matching bases. CDR3 length: 15 residues. CDR1 and CDR2 from the germline V gene are SGDLS and YYNGEE. With 0 bases removed from V and 2 bases from J, the gap between germline ends came to 9 bases. The CDR3 sequence is CASSVDGARNQPQHF. CDR3 DNA sequence: TGTGCCAGCAGCGTAGACGGGGCCCGCAATCAGCCCCAGCATTTT.

This clonotype was observed many times. This sequence joins TRBV5-1 and TRBJ2-1, with 9 bases fitting TRBD2. This CDR3 is built from 16 residues. CDR1 and CDR2 (germline): SGHRS, YFSETQ. The junction had 8 bases not matched to a gene; V was cut back by 5 bases and J by 2 bases. In DNA, the CDR3 is TGCGCCAGCAGTTTGAACGAGCGGGGGGCCTACAATGAGCAGTTCTTC. Its translation is CASSLNERGAYNEQFF. Using reference TRBV5-1 and TRBJ2-1 for the parts outside the CDR3, the full variable domain is KAGVTQTPRYLIKTRGQQVTLSCSPISGHRSVSWYQQTPGQGLQFLFEYFSETQRNKGNFPGRFSGRQFSNSRSEMNVSTLELGDSALYLCASSLNERGAYNEQFFGPGTRLTVL.

The rearrangement links TRBV7-2 to TRBJ1-4; 7 nucleotides agree with TRBD1. CDR3 length equals 13 residues. J was trimmed by 7 bases and V by 4 bases; bases with no gene match: 3. Germline-derived CDR1 and CDR2 are SGHTA and FQGNSA. Here the CDR3 DNA reads TGTGCCAGCAGCTCAGGGGGGGGTGAAAAACTGTTTTTT. Translation gives CASSSGGGEKLFF.

This clonotype has a count of ten or more. The CDR3 region is CASSLQPTGTDTQYF. The DNA for the CDR3 is TGTGCCAGCAGCTTACAACCTACAGGGACAGATACGCAGTATTTT. The chain uses TRBV7-3 and TRBJ2-3; weak D call: TRBD1 (6 bases). Germline CDR1 is SGHTA and CDR2 is FQGTGA. This CDR3 contains 15 residues. V was pared by 2 bases and J by 3 bases, with 12 bases between.